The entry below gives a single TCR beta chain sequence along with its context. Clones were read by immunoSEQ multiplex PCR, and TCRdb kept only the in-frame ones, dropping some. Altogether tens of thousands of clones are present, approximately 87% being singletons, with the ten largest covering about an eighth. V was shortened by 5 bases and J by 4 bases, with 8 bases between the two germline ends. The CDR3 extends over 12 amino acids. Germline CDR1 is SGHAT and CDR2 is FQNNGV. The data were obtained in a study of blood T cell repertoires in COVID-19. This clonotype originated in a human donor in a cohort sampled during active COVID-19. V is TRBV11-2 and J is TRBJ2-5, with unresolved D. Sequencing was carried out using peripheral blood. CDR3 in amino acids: CASSPGSETQYF. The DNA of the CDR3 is TGTGCCAGCAGCCCCGGGTCAGAGACCCAGTACTTC.